This entry describes one TCR beta chain. Its antigen is still unknown. This specimen comes from a study of shared clonotypes between healthy human individuals. Whole-study results and caveats: Clonotypes that were shared across a few donors made up approximately 5% of naive CD4 clonotypes.

Germline V gene sequence: CDR1 SGHVS, CDR2 FQNEAQ. V lost 8 bases and J 6 bases, leaving 10 bases between the germline ends. This CDR3 is built from 11 residues. Data came from immunoSEQ multiplex PCR; TCRdb stores just in-frame clones and leaves some out. The sample lists over 2 million clones, roughly 95% occurring once. CD45RO negativity and positive selection for CCR7 defined naive CD8 cells, a population that excluded terminally differentiated effector memory CD45RA+ cells. The source material was naive CD8+ T cells sorted from blood. The rearrangement uses TRBV7-8 and TRBJ1-1, with a tentative D call TRBD1 (5 bases). This TCR derives from a man between 18 and 35 years old in good health. CDR3 protein: CASGRGAEAFF. For the CDR3, the DNA is TGTGCCAGCGGTCGGGGGGCTGAAGCTTTCTTT.